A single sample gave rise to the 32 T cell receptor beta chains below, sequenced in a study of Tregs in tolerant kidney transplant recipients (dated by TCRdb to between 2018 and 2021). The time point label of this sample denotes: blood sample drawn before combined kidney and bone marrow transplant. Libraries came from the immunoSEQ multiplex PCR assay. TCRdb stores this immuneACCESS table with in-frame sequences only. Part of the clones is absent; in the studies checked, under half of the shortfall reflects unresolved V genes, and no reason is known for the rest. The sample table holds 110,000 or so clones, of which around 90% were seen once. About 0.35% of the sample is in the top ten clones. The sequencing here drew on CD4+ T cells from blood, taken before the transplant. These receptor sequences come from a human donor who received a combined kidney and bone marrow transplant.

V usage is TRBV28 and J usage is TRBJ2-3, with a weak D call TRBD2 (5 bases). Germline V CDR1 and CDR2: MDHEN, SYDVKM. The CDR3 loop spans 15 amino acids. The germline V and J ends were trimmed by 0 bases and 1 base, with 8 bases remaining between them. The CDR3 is CASSLWDSGTDTQYF. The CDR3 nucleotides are TGTGCCAGCAGTTTATGGGACTCAGGCACAGATACGCAGTATTTT.

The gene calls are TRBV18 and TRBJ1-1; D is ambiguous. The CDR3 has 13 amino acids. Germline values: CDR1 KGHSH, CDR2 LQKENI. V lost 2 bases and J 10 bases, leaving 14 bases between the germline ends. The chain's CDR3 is CASSPLLDAGAFF. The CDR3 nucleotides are TGTGCCAGCTCACCATTGTTAGACGCGGGAGCTTTCTTT.

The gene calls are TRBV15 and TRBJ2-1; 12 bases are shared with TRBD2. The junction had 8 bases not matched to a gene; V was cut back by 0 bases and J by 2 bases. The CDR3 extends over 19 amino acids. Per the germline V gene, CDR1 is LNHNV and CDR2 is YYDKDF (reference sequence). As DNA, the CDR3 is TGTGCCACCAGCAGAGATCGGCCTAGCGGGGGGGTCGCCTACAATGAGCAGTTCTTC. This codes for CATSRDRPSGGVAYNEQFF.

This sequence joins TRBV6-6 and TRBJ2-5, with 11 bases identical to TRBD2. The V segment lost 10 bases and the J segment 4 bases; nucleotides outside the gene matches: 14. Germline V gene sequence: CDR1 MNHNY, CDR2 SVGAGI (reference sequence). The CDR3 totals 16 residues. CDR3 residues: CATGGGSGRGLETQYF. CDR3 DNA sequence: TGTGCCACCGGGGGGGGTAGCGGGAGGGGTTTAGAGACCCAGTACTTC.

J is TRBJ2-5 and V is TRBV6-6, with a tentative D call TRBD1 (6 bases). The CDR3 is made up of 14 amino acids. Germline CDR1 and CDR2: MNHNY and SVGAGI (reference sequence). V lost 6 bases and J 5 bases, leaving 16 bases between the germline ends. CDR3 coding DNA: TGTGCCAGCAGCCGACAGGTCGGCGCGGAGACCCAGTACTTC. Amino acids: CASSRQVGAETQYF.

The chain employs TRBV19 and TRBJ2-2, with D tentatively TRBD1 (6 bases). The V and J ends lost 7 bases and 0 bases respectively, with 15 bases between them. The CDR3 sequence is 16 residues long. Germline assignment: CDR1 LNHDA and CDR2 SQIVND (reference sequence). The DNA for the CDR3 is TGTGCCAGTAATACCGGGACATTCGCGAACACCGGGGAGCTGTTTTTT. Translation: CASNTGTFANTGELFF.

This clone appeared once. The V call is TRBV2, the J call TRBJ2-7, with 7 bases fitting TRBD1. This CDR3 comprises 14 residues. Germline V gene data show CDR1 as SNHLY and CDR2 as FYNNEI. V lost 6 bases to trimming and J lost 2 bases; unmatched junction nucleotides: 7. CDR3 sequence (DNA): TGTGCCAGCAGAAAGACAGGGAGAACCTACGAGCAGTACTTC. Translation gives CASRKTGRTYEQYF.

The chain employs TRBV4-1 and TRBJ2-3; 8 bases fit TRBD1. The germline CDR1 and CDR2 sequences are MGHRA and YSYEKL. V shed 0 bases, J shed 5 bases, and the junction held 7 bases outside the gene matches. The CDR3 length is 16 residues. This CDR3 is CASSQEVAGGLDTQYF. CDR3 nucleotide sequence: TGCGCCAGCAGCCAAGAGGTGGCAGGGGGCTTAGATACGCAGTATTTT.

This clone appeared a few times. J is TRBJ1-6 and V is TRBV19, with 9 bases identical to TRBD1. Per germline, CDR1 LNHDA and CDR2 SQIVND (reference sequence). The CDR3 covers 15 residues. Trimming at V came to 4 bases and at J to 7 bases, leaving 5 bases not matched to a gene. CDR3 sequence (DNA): TGTGCCAGTAGTAAAGGGACAGGGAAAAATTCACCCCTCCACTTT. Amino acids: CASSKGTGKNSPLHF.

The CDR3 nucleotides read TGCAGCGTATCAGGGACAGGGGGAATTCGGGCTTTCTTT. Translation gives CSVSGTGGIRAFF. This rearrangement joins TRBV29-1 to TRBJ1-1; 11 bases align to TRBD1. The CDR3 contains 13 residues. V lost 6 bases to trimming and J lost 11 bases; unmatched junction nucleotides: 11. Germline CDR1 and CDR2: SQVTM and ANQGSEA.

The DNA of the CDR3 is TGCGCCAGCAGCTTGGGTGGTCTAGCGAGCTACGAGCAGTACTTC. Translating it yields CASSLGGLASYEQYF. The rearrangement uses TRBV5-1 and TRBJ2-7, with D maybe TRBD2 (6 bases). The CDR3 runs 15 residues. Germline-derived CDR1 and CDR2 are SGHRS and YFSETQ. The V gene lost 0 bases and the J gene lost 3 bases, with 13 bases spanning the gap.

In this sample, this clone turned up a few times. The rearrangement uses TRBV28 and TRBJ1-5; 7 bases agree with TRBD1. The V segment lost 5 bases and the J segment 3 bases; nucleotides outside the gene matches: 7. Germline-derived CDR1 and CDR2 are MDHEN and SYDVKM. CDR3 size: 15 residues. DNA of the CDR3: TGTGCCAGCAGTCCAACGACAGGGCACAATCAGCCCCAGCATTTT. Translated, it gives CASSPTTGHNQPQHF.

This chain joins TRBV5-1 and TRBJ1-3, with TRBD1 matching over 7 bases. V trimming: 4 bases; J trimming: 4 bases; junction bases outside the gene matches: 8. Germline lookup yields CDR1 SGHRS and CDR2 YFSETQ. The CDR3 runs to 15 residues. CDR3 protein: CASSPNGQAGNTIYF. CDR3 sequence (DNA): TGCGCCAGCAGCCCCAATGGACAGGCGGGAAACACCATATATTTT.

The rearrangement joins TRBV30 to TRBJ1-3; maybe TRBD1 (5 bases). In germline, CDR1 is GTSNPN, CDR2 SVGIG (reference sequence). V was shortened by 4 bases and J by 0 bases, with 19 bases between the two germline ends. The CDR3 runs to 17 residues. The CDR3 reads CAWKVRDGRSSGNTIYF. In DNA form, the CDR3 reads TGTGCCTGGAAGGTCCGGGACGGGAGATCCTCTGGAAACACCATATATTTT.

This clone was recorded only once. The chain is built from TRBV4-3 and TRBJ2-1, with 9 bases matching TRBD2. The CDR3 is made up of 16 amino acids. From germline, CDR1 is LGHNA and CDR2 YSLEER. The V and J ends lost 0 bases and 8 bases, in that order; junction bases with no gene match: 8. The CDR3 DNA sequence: TGCGCCAGCAGCCAAGATCGACTAGCGGCTCGCGATGAGCAGTTCTTC. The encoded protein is CASSQDRLAARDEQFF.

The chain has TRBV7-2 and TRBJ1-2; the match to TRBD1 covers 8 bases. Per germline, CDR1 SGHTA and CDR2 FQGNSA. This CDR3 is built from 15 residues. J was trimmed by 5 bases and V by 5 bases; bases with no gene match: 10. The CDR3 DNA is TGTGCCAGCAGCCCGATCGACAGGGGTGGGTATGGCTACACCTTC. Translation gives CASSPIDRGGYGYTF.

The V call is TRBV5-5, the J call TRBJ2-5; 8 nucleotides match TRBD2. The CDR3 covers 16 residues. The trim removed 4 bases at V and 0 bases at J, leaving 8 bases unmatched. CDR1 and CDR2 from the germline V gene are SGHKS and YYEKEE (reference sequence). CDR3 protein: CASSRSGGQNQETQYF. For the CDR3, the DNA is TGTGCCAGCAGCCGGTCGGGGGGGCAGAACCAAGAGACCCAGTACTTC.

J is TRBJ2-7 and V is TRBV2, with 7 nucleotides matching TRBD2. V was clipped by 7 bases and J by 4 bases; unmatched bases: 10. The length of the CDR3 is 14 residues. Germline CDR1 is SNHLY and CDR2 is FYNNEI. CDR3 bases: TGTGCCAGCACGATACGGAGCGGGGCTTACGAGCAGTACTTC. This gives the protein CASTIRSGAYEQYF.

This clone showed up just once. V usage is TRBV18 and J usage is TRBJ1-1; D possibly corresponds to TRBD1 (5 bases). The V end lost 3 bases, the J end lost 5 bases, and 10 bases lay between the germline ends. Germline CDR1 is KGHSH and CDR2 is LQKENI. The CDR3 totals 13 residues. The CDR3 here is CASSPDTLTEAFF. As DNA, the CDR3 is TGTGCCAGCTCACCGGACACTTTAACTGAAGCTTTCTTT.

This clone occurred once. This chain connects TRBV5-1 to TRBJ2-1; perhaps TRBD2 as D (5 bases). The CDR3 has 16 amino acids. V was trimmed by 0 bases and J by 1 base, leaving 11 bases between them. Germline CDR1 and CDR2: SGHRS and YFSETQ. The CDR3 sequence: CASSLEGVGSYNEQFF. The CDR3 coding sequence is TGCGCCAGCAGCTTGGAGGGAGTGGGTTCCTACAATGAGCAGTTCTTC.

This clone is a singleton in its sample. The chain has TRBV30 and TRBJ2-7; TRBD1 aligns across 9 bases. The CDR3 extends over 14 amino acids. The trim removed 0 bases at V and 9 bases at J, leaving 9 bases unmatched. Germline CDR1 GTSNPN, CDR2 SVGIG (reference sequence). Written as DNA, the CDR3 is TGTGCCTGGAGTGTCAGGACAGGGGAGGTTGCGCAGTACTTC. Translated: CAWSVRTGEVAQYF.

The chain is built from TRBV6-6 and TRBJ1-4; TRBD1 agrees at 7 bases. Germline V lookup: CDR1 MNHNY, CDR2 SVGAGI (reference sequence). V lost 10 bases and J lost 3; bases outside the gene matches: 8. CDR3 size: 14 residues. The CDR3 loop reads CATKRTGANEKLFF. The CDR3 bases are TGTGCCACCAAACGTACAGGGGCTAATGAAAAACTGTTTTTT.

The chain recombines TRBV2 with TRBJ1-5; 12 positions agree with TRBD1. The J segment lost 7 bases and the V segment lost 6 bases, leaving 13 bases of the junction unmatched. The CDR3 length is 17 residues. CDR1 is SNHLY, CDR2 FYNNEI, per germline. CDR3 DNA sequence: TGTGCCAGCAGGGCCGGGACAGGGGGCTTAGGAAAACAGCCCCAGCATTTT. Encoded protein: CASRAGTGGLGKQPQHF.

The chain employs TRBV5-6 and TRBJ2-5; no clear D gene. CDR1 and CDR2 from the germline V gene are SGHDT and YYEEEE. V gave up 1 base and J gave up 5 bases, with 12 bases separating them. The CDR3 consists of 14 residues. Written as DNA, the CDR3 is TGTGCCAGCAGCTTGAACGGCTTCGGGGAGACCCAGTACTTC. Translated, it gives CASSLNGFGETQYF. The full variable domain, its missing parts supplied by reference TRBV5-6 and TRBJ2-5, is DAGVTQSPTHLIKTRGQQVTLRCSPKSGHDTVSWYQQALGQGPQFIFQYYEEEERQRGNFPDRFSGHQFPNYSSELNVNALLLGDSALYLCASSLNGFGETQYFGPGTRLLVL.

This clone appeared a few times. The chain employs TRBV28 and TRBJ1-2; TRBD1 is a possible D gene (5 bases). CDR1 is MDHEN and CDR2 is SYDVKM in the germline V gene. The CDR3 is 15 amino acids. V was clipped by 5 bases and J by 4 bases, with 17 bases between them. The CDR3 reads CASSLGSPDSYGYTF. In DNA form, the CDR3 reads TGTGCCAGCAGTCTAGGATCTCCTGACAGCTATGGCTACACCTTC.

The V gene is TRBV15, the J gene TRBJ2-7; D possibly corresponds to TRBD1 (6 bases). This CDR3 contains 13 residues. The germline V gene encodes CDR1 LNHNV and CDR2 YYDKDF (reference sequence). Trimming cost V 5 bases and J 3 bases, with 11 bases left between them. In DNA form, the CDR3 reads TGTGCCACCAGCCGGGACATCTACTACGAGCAGTACTTC. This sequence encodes CATSRDIYYEQYF.

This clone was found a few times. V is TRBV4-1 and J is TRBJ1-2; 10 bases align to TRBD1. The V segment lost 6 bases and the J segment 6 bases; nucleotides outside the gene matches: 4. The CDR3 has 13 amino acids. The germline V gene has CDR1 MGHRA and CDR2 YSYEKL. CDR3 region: CASRPTGGHGYTF. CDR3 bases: TGCGCCAGCAGACCGACAGGGGGCCATGGCTACACCTTC.

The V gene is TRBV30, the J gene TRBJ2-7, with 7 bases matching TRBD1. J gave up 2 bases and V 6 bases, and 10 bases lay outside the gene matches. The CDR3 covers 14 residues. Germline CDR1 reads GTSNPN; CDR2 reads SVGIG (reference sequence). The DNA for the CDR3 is TGTGCCTGCCGACCCCCGGGACAGCCCTACGAGCAGTACTTC. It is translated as CACRPPGQPYEQYF.

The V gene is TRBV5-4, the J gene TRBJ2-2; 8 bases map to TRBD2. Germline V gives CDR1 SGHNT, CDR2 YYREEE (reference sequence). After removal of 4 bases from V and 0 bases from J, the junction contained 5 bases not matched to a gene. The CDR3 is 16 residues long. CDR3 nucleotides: TGTGCCAGCAGCCCGGGGGGGGCCTCGAACACCGGGGAGCTGTTTTTT. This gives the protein CASSPGGASNTGELFF.

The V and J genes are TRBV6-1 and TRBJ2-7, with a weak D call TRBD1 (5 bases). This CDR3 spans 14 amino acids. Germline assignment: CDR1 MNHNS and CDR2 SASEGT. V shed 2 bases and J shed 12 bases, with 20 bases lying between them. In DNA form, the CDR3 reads TGTGCCAGCAGTGAAAGGGGCCGGCAGGGCGTACGGTACTTC. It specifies CASSERGRQGVRYF.

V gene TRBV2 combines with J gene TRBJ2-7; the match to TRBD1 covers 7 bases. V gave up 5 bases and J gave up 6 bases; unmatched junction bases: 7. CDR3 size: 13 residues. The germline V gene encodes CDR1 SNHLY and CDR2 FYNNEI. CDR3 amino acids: CASSPTGSGEQYF. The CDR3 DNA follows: TGTGCCAGCAGTCCGACAGGGTCCGGCGAGCAGTACTTC.

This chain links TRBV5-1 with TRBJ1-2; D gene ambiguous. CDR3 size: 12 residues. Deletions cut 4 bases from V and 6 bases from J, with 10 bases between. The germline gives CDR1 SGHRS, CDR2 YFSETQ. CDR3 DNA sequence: TGCGCCAGCAGCCCCGCCGGAGATGGCTACACCTTC. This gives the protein CASSPAGDGYTF.